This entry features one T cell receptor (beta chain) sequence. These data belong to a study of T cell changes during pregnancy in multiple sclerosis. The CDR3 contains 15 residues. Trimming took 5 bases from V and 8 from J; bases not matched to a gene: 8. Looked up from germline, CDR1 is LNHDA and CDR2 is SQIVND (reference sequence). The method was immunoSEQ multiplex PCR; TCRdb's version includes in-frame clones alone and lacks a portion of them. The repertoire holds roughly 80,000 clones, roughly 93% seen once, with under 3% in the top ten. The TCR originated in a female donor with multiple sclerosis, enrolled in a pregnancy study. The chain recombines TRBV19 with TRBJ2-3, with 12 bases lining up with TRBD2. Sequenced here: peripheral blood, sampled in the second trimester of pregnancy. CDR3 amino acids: CASSAVPSGGATQYF. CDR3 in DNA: TGTGCCAGTAGTGCGGTGCCTAGCGGGGGGGCTACGCAGTATTTT.